This entry lists 4 T cell receptor beta chains sequenced from one sample in a study of T cell repertoires in cytomegalovirus infection. MiXCR, run by TCRdb on the reads, gives a single entry per CDR3 protein. The table lists roughly 230,000 distinct CDR3 sequences, approximately 15% of them singletons. Sequencing was done on a sample of CD8+ T cells from PBMCs. Receptors originate from a human donor in good health (CMV status not recorded). Some clones in this sample may be carry-over from other donors' samples.

The chain uses TRBV12-3 or TRBV12-4 and TRBJ2-1; D is unresolved. Trimming removed 6 bases at V and 4 bases at J, with 13 bases between. The CDR3 loop spans 14 amino acids. The CDR3 protein is CASSPNGPYNEQFF. The CDR3 region has the DNA TGTGCCAGCAGCCCGAATGGACCGTACAATGAGCAGTTCTTC.

This clonotype was seen just once. The chain joins TRBV5-1 to TRBJ1-2, with 7 positions matching TRBD1. Germline V gene data show CDR1 as SGHRS and CDR2 as YFSETQ. V trimming: 7 bases; J trimming: 3 bases; junction bases outside the gene matches: 6. The CDR3 is 13 amino acids. The DNA for the CDR3 is TGCGCCAGCGGGCCACAGGGGCACTATGGCTACACCTTC. Amino acids: CASGPQGHYGYTF.

This clonotype showed up many times. V is TRBV7-6 and J is TRBJ1-1, with 10 bases matching TRBD1. CDR1 is SGHVS and CDR2 is FNYEAQ in the germline V gene. The J segment lost 4 bases and the V segment lost 4 bases, leaving 6 bases of the junction unmatched. The CDR3 spans 15 residues. The CDR3 DNA is TGTGCCAGCAGCTCCGACAGGGGGCTCGGCACTGAAGCTTTCTTT. Its protein product is CASSSDRGLGTEAFF.

Of note for this clonotype: Because the CDR3 is missing its conserved closing phenylalanine or tryptophan, this is likely a read error. The chain carries TRBV7-8 and TRBJ2-7; 8 bases are shared with TRBD1. This CDR3 spans 14 amino acids. Trimming cost V 0 bases and J 3 bases; bases outside gene matches: 1. Germline CDR1 SGHVS, CDR2 FQNEAQ. The CDR3 reads CASSLAGQGYEQYS. The CDR3, as DNA: TGTGCCAGCAGCTTAGCCGGACAGGGCTACGAGCAGTACTCC.